The clone carrying this TCR beta chain was observed a single time. Its antigen is as yet unknown. Germline V CDR1 and CDR2: MNHNS, SASEGT. This CDR3 is 14 amino acids long. The germline V and J ends were trimmed by 4 bases and 0 bases, with 10 bases remaining between them. Using unique molecular identifiers, the investigators prepared the TCRbeta library. TCRdb reprocessed the PCR reads via MiXCR and lists one record per CDR3 protein. The data hold hundreds of thousands of distinct CDR3 sequences, with around 23% observed a single time. This sample stems from a study of T-cell reconstitution after alpha-beta-depleted transplantation in children. Points from the study as a whole: T cells produced anew were the main source of T-cell counts and diversity one year after transplant. In some patients, recipient T cells and intrathymic progenitors surviving conditioning explained high day-60 diversity. Approximately two months post-transplant, alpha-beta T cells reportedly originated from several hundred expanded graft clones.

The rearrangement uses TRBV6-1 and TRBJ2-7; D is possibly TRBD1 (5 bases). The TCR was taken from a boy under two years old who had a stem cell transplant for acute myeloid leukemia, so the T cells may come from the graft donor. Sequenced here: PBMCs, mostly from graft donor cells, sampled 360 days after TCRalphabeta/CD19-depleted stem cell transplant. CDR3 sequence (DNA): TGTGCCAGCAGTGCACAGGTGGACTCCTACGAGCAGTACGTC. Translation: CASSAQVDSYEQYV.